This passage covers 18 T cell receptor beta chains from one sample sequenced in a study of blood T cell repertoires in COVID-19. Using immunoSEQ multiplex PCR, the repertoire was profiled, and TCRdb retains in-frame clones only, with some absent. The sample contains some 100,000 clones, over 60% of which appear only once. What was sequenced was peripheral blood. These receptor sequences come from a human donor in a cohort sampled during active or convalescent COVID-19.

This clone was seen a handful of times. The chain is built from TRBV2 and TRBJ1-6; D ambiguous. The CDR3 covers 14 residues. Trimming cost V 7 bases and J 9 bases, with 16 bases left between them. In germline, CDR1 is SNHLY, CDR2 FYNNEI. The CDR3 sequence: CASTGEGRASPLHF. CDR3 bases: TGTGCCAGCACTGGGGAGGGTAGGGCTTCACCCCTCCACTTT. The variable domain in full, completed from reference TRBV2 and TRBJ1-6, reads EPEVTQTPSHQVTQMGQEVILRCVPISNHLYFYWYRQILGQKVEFLVSFYNNEISEKSEIFDDQFSVERPDGSNFTLKIRSTKLEDSAMYFCASTGEGRASPLHFGNGTRLTVT.

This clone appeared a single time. The CDR3 region is CASSPRTSGVSDTQYF. The CDR3 coding sequence is TGTGCCAGCAGCCCGCGGACTAGCGGGGTTTCAGATACGCAGTATTTT. The V and J genes are TRBV7-9 and TRBJ2-3; 12 nucleotides match TRBD2. CDR1 is SEHNR and CDR2 is FQNEAQ in the germline V gene (reference sequence). The CDR3 is made up of 16 amino acids. Losses at the gene ends were 5 bases for V and 4 bases for J; bases not matched to a gene: 7.

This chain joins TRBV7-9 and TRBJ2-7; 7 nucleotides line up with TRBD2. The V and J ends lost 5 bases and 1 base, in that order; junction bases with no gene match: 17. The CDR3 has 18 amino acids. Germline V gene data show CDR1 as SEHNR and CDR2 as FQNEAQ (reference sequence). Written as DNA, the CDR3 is TGTGCCAGCAGCACGTTTATCGGACCCGGGACTAATTCCTACGAGCAGTACTTC. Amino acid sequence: CASSTFIGPGTNSYEQYF.

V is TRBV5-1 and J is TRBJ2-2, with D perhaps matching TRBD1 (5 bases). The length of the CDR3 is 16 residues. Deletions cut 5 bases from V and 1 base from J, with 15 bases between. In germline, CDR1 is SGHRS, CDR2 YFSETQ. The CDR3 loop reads CASRSWVTENTGELFF. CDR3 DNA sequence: TGCGCCAGCAGGTCATGGGTGACAGAGAACACCGGGGAGCTGTTTTTT.

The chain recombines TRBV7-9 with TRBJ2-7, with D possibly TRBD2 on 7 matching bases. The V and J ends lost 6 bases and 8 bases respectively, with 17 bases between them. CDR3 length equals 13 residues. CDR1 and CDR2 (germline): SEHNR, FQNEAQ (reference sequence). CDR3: CASRSGGGAKQYF. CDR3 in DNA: TGTGCCAGCAGATCGGGGGGCGGGGCGAAGCAGTACTTC. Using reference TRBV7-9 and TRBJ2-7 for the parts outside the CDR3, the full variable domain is DTGVSQNPRHKITKRGQNVTFRCDPISEHNRLYWYRQTLGQGPEFLTYFQNEAQLEKSRLLSDRFSAERPKGSFSTLEIQRTEQGDSAMYLCASRSGGGAKQYFGPGTRLTVT.

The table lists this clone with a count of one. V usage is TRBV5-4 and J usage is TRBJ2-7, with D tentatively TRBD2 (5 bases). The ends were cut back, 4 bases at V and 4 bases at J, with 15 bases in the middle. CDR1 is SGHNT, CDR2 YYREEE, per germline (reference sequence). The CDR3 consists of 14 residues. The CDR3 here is CASSPGPEGYEQYF. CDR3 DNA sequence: TGTGCCAGCAGCCCGGGTCCTGAGGGTTACGAGCAGTACTTC.

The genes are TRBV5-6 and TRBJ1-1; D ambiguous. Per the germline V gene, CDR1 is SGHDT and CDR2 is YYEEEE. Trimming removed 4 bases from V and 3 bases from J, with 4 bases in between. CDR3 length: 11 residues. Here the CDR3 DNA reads TGTGCCAGCAGCCGGGACACTGAAGCTTTCTTT. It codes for CASSRDTEAFF.

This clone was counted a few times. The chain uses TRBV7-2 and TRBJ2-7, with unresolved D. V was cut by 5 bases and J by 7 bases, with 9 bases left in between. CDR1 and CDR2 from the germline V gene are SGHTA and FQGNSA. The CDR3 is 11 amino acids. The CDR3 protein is CASSVTLEQYF. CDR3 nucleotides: TGTGCCAGCAGCGTAACACTAGAGCAGTACTTC.

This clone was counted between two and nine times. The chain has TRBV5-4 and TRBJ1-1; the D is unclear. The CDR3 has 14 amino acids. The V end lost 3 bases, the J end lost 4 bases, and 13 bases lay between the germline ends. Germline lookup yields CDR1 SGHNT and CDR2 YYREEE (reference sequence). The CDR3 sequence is CASSSKVGITEAFF. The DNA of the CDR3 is TGTGCCAGCAGCTCCAAGGTCGGGATCACTGAAGCTTTCTTT.

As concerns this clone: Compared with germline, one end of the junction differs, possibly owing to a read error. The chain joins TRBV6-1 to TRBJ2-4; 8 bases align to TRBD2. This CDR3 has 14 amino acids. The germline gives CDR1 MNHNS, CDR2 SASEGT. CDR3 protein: CASREAGVGNIQYF. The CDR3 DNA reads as TGTGCCAGCAGAGAAGCGGGAGTTGGAAACATTCAGTACTTC.

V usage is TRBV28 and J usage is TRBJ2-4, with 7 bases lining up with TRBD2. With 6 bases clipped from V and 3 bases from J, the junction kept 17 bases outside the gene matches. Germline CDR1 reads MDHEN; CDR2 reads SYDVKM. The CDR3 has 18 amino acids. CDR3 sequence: CASSLFELGGRVKNIQYF. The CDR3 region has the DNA TGTGCCAGCAGCCTCTTCGAGTTGGGTGGGAGGGTCAAAAACATTCAGTACTTC.

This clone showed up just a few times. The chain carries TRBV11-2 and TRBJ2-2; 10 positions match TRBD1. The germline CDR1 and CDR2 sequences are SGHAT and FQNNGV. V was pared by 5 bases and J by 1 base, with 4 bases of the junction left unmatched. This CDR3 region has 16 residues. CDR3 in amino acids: CASSPGDRGNTGELFF. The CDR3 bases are TGTGCCAGCAGCCCCGGGGACAGGGGGAACACCGGGGAGCTGTTTTTT.

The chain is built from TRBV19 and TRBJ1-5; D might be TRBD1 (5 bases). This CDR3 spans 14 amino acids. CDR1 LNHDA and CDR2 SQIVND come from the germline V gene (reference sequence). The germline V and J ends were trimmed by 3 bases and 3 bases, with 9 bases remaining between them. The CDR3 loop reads CASSIWGPNQPQHF. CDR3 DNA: TGTGCCAGTAGTATTTGGGGCCCCAATCAGCCCCAGCATTTT.

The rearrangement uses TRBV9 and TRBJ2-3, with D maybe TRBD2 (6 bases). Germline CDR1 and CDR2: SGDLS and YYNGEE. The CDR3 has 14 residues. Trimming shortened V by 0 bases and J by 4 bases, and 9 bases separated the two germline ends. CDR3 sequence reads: CASSVDGSADTQYF. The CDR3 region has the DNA TGTGCCAGCAGCGTAGACGGGAGCGCAGATACGCAGTATTTT.

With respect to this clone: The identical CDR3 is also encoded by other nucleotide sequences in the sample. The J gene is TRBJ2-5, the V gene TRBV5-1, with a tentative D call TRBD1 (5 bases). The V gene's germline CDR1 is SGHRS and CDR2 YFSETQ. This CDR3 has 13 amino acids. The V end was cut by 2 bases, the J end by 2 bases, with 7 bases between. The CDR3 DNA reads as TGCGCCAGCAGCTTCACAGGACAAGAGACCCAGTACTTC. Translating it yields CASSFTGQETQYF.

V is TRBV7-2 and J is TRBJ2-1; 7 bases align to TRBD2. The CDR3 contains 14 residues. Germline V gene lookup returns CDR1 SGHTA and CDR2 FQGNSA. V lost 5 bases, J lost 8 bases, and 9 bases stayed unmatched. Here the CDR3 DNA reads TGTGCCAGCAGCGGGAGCGGGATGCGGTATGAGCAGTTCTTC. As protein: CASSGSGMRYEQFF.

CDR3 nucleotide sequence: TGCGCCAGCAGCTTGGGCGAGACTAGCGGGGGTTCGGATACGCAGTATTTT. Its translation: CASSLGETSGGSDTQYF. J is TRBJ2-3 and V is TRBV5-1, with TRBD2 identical over 12 bases. Germline V gives CDR1 SGHRS, CDR2 YFSETQ. Trimming took 0 bases from V and 6 from J; bases not matched to a gene: 8. The CDR3 has 17 residues.

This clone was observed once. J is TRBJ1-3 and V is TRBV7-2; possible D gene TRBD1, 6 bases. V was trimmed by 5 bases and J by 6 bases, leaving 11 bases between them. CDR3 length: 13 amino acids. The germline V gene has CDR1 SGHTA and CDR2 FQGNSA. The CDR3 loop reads CASSTRTANTIYF. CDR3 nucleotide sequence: TGTGCCAGCAGCACCAGGACAGCAAACACCATATATTTT.